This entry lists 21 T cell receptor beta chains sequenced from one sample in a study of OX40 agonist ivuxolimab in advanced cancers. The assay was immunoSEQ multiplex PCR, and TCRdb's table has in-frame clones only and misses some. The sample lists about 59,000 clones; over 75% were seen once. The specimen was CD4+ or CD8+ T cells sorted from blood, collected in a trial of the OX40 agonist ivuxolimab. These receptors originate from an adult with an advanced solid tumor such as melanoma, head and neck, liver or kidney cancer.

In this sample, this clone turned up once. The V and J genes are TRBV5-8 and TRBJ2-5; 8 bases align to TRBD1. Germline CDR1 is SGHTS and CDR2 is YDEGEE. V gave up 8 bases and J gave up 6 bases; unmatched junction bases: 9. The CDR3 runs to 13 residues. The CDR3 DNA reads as TGTGCCAGTGTAAACAGGGGGTTGAAGACCCAGTACTTC. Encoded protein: CASVNRGLKTQYF.

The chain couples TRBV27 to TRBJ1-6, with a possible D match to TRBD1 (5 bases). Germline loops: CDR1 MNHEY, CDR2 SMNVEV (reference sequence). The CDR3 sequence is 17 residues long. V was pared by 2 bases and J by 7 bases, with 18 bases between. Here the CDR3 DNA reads TGTGCCAGCAGTTTAGCCCTGAGGGGTATTACCAATTCACCCCTCCACTTT. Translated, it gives CASSLALRGITNSPLHF.

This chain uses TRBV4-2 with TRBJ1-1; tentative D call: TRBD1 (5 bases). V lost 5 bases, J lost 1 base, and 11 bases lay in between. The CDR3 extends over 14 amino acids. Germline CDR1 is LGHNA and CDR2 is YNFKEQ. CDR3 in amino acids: CASSDQGGNTEAFF. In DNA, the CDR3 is TGTGCCAGCAGCGACCAGGGAGGGAACACTGAAGCTTTCTTT.

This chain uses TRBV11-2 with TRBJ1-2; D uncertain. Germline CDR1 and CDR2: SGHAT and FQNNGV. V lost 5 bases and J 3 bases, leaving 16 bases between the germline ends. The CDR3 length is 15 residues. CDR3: CASSPTTIGYYGYTF. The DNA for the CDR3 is TGTGCCAGCAGCCCGACGACGATAGGCTACTATGGCTACACCTTC.

This chain's CDR3 is CASSGTRNSNQPQHF. DNA for the CDR3: TGTGCCAGCAGCGGGACGCGGAATAGCAATCAGCCCCAGCATTTT. The rearrangement uses TRBV6-6 and TRBJ1-5; weak D call: TRBD1 (5 bases). CDR3 length equals 15 residues. Germline-derived CDR1 and CDR2 are MNHNY and SVGAGI (reference sequence). V lost 6 bases, J lost 0 bases, and 12 bases lay in between.

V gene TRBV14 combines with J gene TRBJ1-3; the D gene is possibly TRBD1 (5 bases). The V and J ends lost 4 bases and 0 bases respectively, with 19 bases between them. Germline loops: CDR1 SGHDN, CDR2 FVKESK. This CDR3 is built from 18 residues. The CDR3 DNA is TGTGCCAGCAGCCCCCTGACAGTCTCTTCGTTCTCTGGAAACACCATATATTTT. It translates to CASSPLTVSSFSGNTIYF.

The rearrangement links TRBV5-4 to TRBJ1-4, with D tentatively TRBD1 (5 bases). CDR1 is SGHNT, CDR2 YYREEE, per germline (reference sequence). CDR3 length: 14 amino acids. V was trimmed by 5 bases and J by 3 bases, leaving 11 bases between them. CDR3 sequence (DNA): TGTGCCAGCAGTCTGGAGGGGTCTAATGAAAAACTGTTTTTT. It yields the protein CASSLEGSNEKLFF.

The CDR3 sequence is CASSPDMKGEDGYTF. The CDR3 DNA reads TGTGCCAGCTCACCCGACATGAAGGGAGAAGATGGCTACACCTTC. The chain is built from TRBV18 and TRBJ1-2; D uncertain. The CDR3 runs 15 residues. Germline loops: CDR1 KGHSH, CDR2 LQKENI. The ends were cut back, 3 bases at V and 6 bases at J, with 17 bases in the middle.

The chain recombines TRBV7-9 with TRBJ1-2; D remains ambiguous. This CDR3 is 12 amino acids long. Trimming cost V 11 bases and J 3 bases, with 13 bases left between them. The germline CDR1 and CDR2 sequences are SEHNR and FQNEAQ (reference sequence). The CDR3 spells CACTQVYYGYTF. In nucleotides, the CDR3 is TGTGCCTGCACTCAGGTGTACTATGGCTACACCTTC.

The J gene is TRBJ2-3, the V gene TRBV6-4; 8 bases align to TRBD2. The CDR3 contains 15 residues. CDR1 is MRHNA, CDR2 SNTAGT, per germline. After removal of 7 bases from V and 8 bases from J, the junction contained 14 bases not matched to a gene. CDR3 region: CASMSLGTRALTQYF. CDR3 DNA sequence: TGTGCCAGCATGTCGTTGGGGACTAGAGCCCTTACGCAGTATTTT.

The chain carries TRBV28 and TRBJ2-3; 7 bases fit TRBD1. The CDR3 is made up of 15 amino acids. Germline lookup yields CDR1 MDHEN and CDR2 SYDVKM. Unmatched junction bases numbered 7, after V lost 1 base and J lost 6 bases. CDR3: CASSLFKGAKDTQYF. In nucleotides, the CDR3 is TGTGCCAGCAGTTTATTTAAGGGGGCGAAGGATACGCAGTATTTT. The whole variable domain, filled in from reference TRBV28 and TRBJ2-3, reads DVKVTQSSRYLVKRTGEKVFLECVQDMDHENMFWYRQDPGLGLRLIYFSYDVKMKEKGDIPEGYSVSREKKERFSLILESASTNQTSMYLCASSLFKGAKDTQYFGPGTRLTVL.

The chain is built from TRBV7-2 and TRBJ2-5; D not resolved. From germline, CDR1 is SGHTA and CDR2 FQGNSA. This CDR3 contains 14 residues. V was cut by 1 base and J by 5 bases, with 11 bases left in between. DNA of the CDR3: TGTGCCAGCAGCTTAGATCGGGCCCTGGAGACCCAGTACTTC. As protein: CASSLDRALETQYF.

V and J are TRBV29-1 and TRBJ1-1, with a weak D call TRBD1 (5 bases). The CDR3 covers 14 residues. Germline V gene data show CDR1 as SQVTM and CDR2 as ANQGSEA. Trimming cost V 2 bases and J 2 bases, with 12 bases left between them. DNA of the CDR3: TGCAGCGTTGAACTCCAAAGGGGAAACACTGAAGCTTTCTTT. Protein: CSVELQRGNTEAFF.

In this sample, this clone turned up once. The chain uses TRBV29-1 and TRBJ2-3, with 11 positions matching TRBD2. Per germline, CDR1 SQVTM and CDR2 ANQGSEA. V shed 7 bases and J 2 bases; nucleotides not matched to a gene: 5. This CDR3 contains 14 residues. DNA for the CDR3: TGCAGCGCCCTAGCGGGGGGCTTCACAGATACGCAGTATTTT. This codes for CSALAGGFTDTQYF.

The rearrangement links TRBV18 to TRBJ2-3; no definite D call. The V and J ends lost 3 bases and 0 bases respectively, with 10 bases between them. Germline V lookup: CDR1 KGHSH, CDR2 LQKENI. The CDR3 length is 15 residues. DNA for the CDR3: TGTGCCAGCTCACCGAAGGAAACTAGCACAGATACGCAGTATTTT. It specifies CASSPKETSTDTQYF.

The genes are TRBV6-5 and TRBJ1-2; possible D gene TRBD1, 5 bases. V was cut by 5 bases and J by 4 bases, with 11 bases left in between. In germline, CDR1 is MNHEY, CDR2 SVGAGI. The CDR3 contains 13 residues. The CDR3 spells CASSTRTRYGYTF. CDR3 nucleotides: TGTGCCAGCAGTACCAGGACACGCTATGGCTACACCTTC.

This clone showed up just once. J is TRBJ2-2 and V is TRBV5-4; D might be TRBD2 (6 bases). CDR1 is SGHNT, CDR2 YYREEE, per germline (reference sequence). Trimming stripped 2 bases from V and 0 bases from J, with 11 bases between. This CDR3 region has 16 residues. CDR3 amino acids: CASSFGGPANTGELFF. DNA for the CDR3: TGTGCCAGCAGCTTCGGGGGACCGGCGAACACCGGGGAGCTGTTTTTT.

The CDR3 loop reads CASSLGGASNIQYF. The CDR3 DNA sequence: TGTGCCAGCAGCTTGGGGGGGGCATCAAACATTCAGTACTTC. This sequence joins TRBV7-2 and TRBJ2-4; tentative D call: TRBD2 (7 bases). Germline loops: CDR1 SGHTA, CDR2 FQGNSA. CDR3 length: 14 residues. V dropped 3 bases and J dropped 6 bases, with 12 bases sitting between them.

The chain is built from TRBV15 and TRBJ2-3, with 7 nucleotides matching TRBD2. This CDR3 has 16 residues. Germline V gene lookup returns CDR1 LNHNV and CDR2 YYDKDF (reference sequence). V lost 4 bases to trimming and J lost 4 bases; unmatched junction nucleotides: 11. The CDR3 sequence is CATSKYGGSDPDTQYF. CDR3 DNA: TGTGCCACCAGCAAATACGGCGGGAGTGACCCAGATACGCAGTATTTT. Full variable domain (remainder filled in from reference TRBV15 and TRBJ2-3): DAMVIQNPRYQVTQFGKPVTLSCSQTLNHNVMYWYQQKSSQAPKLLFHYYDKDFNNEADTPDNFQSRRPNTSFCFLDIRSPGLGDTAMYLCATSKYGGSDPDTQYFGPGTRLTVL.

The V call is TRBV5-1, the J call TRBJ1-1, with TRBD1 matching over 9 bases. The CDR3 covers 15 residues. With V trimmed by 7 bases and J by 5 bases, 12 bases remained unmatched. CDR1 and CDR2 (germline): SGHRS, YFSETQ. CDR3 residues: CASRSTGGRETEAFF. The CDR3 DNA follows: TGCGCCAGCCGGTCGACAGGGGGAAGGGAGACTGAAGCTTTCTTT. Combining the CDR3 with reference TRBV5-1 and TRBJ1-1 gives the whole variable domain KAGVTQTPRYLIKTRGQQVTLSCSPISGHRSVSWYQQTPGQGLQFLFEYFSETQRNKGNFPGRFSGRQFSNSRSEMNVSTLELGDSALYLCASRSTGGRETEAFFGQGTRLTVV.

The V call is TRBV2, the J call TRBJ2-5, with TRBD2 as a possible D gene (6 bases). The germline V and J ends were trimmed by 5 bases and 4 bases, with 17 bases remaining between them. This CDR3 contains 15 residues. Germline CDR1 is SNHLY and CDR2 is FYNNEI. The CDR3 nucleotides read TGTGCCAGCAGTCGGGACTCAAAGGCGGGAGAGACCCAGTACTTC. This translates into CASSRDSKAGETQYF.